This TCR beta chain is from a study of CD8 T cells in Susac syndrome (dated by TCRdb to between 2019 and 2020). Background on the whole study: Repertoire sequencing was used to test whether CD8+ T cell activation and differentiation in Susac syndrome was antigen driven. Clonality of the CD8+ T cell repertoire was compared between roughly 13 healthy donors, approximately 14 Susac syndrome patients and roughly 16 multiple sclerosis patients. Here is what the overall study found, with its caveats: The study acknowledged that relatively few individuals were included in the TCR sequencing and HLA analysis.

The CDR3 sequence holds 13 residues, the cysteine and phenylalanine included. The read is trimmed to its CDR3 DNA, 39 bases read in frame from base 1. The germline V gene yields SQVTM for CDR1 and ANQGSEA for CDR2. Clipping removes 4 bases from V and 5 bases from J, with 7 as the unmatched junction base count. Of note for this clonotype: This clone's antigen is unknown. No base qualities exist here, and no much larger clone lies one base off it.

RNA was extracted using the RNeasy kit, and about 0.45 to 1 microgram was reverse transcribed with random hexamers. TCR beta CDR3 regions were amplified with the immunoSEQ multiplex PCR assay covering 54 Vbeta and 13 Jbeta segments. To correct PCR amplification bias, a synthetic template baseline was used for both primer optimization and computational correction. Per the source publication's procedure: Reads were annotated to V, D and J genes according to IMGT and were analyzed with immunoSEQ Analyzer, with only productive sequences retained. To calculate clonality, Shannon entropy was normalized by log2 of the number of productive unique sequences and then subtracted from one. For each patient and control, public and private clones were evaluated within the 100 most prevalent clones. Susac-specific clones were defined as absent from healthy and MS cohorts, 800 to 1,200 published viral clones and other ImmuneACCESS disease sequences. The public reads were quality trimmed at Q25 with fastp and then assembled into clones with MiXCR by TCRdb, keeping productive beta chains. For every CDR3 protein sequence, its rows merge into one entry that carries the most common genes and DNA. TCRdb's processing, not the authors' own work, is the source of the V and J calls. This sample lists around 270,000 distinct CDR3 sequences; approximately 85% were detected once. Of the sample, approximately 0.2% is held by the ten largest clones.

High-throughput TCR beta sequencing profiled peripheral blood CD8+ and CD4+ T cells from healthy donors, Susac syndrome patients and multiple sclerosis patients. Treatment-naive patients with stable or active relapsing-remitting disease fulfilling revised McDonald criteria were used as multiple sclerosis controls. CD8+ TEMRA cells were enriched by FACS, while bulk CD8+ and CD4+ T cells were purified by magnetic negative isolation. Blood was drawn into EDTA tubes, processed within 24 hours, and PBMCs were isolated by density gradient centrifugation. PBMCs intended for TCR sequencing were cryopreserved in liquid nitrogen and thawed later in a water bath at 37 degrees C. The sorted or isolated CD4+, CD8+ and CD8+ TEMRA cells had a purity of 90% or higher.

This sequence was found in a human donor with multiple sclerosis. Input material: CD8+ T cells from PBMCs. The rearrangement joined TRBV29-1 to TRBJ2-7; TRBD2 lines up with 8 middle nucleotides. The DNA sequence reads TGCAGCGTTGGTATAGCGGGAAGGAACGAGCAGTACTTC. The resulting protein is CSVGIAGRNEQYF.